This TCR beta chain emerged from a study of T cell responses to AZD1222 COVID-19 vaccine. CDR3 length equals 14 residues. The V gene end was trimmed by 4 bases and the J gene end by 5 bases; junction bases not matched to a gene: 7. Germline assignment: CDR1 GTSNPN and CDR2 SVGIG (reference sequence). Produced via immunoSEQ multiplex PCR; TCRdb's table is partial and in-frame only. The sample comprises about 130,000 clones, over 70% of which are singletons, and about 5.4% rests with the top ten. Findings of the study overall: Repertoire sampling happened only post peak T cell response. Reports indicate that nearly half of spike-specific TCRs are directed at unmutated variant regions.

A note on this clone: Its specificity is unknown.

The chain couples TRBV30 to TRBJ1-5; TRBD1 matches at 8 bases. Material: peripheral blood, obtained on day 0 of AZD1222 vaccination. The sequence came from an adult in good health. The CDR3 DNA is TGTGCCTGGAATCCATCGACAGGGGATCAGCCCCAGCATTTT. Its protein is CAWNPSTGDQPQHF.